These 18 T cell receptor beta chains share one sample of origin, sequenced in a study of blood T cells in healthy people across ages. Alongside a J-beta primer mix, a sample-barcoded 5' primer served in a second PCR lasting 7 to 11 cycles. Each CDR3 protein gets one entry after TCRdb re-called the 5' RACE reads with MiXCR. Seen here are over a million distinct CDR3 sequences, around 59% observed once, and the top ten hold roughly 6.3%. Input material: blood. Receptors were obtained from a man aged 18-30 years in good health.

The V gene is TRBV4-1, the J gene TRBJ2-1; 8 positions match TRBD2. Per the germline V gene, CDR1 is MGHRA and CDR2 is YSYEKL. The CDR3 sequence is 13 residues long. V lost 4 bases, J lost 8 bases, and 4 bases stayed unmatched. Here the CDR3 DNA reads TGCGCCAGCAGCCCGGGGACTAGAGATGAGCAGTTCTTC. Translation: CASSPGTRDEQFF.

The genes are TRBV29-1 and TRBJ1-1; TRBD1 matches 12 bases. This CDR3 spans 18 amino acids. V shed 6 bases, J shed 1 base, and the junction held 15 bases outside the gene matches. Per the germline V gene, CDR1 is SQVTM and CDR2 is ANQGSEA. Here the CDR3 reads CSVRDRGRRARRNTEAFF. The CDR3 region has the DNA TGCAGCGTCCGGGACAGGGGGCGTCGCGCGAGAAGGAACACTGAAGCTTTCTTT. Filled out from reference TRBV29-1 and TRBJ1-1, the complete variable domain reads SAVISQKPSRDICQRGTSLTIQCQVDSQVTMMFWYRQQPGQSLTLIATANQGSEATYESGFVIDKFPISRPNLTFSTLTVSNMSPEDSSIYLCSVRDRGRRARRNTEAFFGQGTRLTVV.

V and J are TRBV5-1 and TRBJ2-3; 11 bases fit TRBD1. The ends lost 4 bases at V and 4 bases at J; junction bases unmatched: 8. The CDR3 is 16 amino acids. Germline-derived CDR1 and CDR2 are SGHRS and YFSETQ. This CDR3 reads CASSEFGTGGADTQYF. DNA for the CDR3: TGCGCCAGCAGCGAATTCGGGACAGGGGGGGCAGATACGCAGTATTTT.

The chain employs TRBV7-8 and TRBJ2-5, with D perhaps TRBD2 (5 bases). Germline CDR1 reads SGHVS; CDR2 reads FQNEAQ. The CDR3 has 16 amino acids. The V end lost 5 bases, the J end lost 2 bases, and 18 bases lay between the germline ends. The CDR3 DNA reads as TGTGCCAGCAGCAGCGGCCGGTGGAAAGGTCAAGAGACCCAGTACTTC. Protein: CASSSGRWKGQETQYF.

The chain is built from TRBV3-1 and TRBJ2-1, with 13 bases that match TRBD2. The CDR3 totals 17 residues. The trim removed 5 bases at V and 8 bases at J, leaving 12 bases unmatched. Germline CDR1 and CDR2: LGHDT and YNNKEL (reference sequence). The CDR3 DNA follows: TGTGCCAGCAGCGCTCAAGGACTAGCGGGAGTAGATCATGAGCAGTTCTTC. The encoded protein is CASSAQGLAGVDHEQFF.

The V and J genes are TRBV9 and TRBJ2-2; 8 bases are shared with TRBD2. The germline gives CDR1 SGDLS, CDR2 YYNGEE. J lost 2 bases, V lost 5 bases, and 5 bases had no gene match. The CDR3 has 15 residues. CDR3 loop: CASRESGRNTGELFF. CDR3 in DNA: TGTGCCAGCAGGGAGAGCGGGAGAAACACCGGGGAGCTGTTTTTT.

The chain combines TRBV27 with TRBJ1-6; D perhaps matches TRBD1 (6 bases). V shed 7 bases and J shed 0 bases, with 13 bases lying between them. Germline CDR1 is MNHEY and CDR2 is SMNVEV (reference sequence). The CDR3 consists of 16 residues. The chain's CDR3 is CASTRTGRSYNSPLHF. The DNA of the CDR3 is TGTGCCAGCACACGCACAGGGCGCTCCTATAATTCACCCCTCCACTTT.

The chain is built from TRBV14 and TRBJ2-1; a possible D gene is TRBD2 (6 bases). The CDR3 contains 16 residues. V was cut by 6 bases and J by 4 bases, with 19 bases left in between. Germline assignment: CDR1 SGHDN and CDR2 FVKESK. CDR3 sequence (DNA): TGTGCCAGCAGTGACCTCAGACTAGTGCAGTACAATGAGCAGTTCTTC. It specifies CASSDLRLVQYNEQFF.

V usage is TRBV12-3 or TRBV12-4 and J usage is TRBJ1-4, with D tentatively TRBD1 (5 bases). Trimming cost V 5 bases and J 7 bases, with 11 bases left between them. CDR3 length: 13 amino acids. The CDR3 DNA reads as TGTGCCAGCAGTCCCAGGGTGACTGAAAAACTGTTTTTT. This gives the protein CASSPRVTEKLFF.

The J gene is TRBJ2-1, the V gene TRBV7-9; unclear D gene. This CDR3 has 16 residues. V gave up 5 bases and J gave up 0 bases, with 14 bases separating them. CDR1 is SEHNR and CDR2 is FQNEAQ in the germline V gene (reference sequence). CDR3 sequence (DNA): TGTGCCAGCAGCAGCTTCTACCGAAGCTCCTACAATGAGCAGTTCTTC. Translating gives CASSSFYRSSYNEQFF.

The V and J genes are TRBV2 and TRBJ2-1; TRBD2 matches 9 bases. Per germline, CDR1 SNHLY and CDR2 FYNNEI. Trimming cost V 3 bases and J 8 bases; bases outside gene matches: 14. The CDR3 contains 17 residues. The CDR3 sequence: CASSDAKRGAPYDEQFF. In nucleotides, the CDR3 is TGTGCCAGCAGTGACGCGAAGCGGGGGGCCCCCTATGATGAGCAGTTCTTC. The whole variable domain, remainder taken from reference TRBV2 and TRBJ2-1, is EPEVTQTPSHQVTQMGQEVILRCVPISNHLYFYWYRQILGQKVEFLVSFYNNEISEKSEIFDDQFSVERPDGSNFTLKIRSTKLEDSAMYFCASSDAKRGAPYDEQFFGPGTRLTVL.

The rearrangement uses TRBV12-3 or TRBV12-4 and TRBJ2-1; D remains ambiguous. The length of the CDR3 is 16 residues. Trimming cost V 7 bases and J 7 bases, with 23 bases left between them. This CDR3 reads CASNPNAAPGMNEQFF. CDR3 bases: TGTGCCAGCAACCCTAACGCGGCCCCCGGAATGAATGAGCAGTTCTTC.

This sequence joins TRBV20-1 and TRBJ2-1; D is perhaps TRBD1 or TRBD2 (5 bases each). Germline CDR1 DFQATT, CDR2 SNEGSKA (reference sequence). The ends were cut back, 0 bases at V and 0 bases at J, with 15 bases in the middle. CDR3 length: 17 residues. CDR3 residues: CSARDLVMGDSYNEQFF. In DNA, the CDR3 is TGCAGTGCTAGAGATCTGGTCATGGGGGACTCCTACAATGAGCAGTTCTTC.

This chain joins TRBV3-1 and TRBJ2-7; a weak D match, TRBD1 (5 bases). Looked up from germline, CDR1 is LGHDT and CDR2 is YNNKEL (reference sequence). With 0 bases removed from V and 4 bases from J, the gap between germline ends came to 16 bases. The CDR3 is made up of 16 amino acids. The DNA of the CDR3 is TGTGCCAGCAGCCAAGATGGTAGGGCAGGGTGGTACGAGCAGTACTTC. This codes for CASSQDGRAGWYEQYF.

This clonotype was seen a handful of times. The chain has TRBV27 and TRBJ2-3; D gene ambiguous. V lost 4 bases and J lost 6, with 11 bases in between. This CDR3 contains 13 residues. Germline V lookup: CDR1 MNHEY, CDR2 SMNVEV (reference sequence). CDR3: CASSSTGRDTQYF. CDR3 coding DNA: TGTGCCAGCAGTTCCACTGGTAGGGATACGCAGTATTTT.

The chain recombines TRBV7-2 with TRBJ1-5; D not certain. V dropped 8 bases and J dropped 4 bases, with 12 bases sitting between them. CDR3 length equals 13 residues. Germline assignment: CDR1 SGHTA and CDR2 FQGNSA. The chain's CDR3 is CASSPKVNQPQHF. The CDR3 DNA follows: TGTGCCAGCTCCCCTAAGGTTAATCAGCCCCAGCATTTT.

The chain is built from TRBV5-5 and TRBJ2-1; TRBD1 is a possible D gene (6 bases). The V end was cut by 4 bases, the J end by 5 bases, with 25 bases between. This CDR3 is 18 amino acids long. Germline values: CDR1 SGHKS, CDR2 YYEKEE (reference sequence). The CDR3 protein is CASSPTPGHLIPNNEQFF. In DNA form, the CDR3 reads TGTGCCAGCAGCCCAACACCGGGACACCTTATTCCTAACAATGAGCAGTTCTTC.

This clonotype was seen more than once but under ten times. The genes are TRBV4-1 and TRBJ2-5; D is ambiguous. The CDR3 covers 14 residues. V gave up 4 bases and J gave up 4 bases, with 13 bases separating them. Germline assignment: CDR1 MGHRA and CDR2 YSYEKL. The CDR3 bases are TGCGCCAGCAGCCTACCTACCCTACCAGAGACCCAGTACTTC. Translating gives CASSLPTLPETQYF.